Each of the 2 T cell receptor beta chains below was sequenced from the same sample in a study of cytomegalovirus exposure and HLA in healthy donors. The study ran its PCR with 60 Vbeta and 13 Jbeta primers. Profiling relied on immunoSEQ multiplex PCR, and the TCRdb table lists in-frame clones only, not all of them. Of more than 150,000 clones in the sample, 65% to 85% are singletons; the top ten hold roughly 7%. The sample was PBMCs. The receptors were sampled from a woman in her 40s in good health and CMV-seropositive.

This rearrangement joins TRBV14 to TRBJ2-1, with 9 bases identical to TRBD1. The CDR3 sequence is 16 residues long. Germline CDR1 is SGHDN and CDR2 is FVKESK. With 2 bases clipped from V and 9 bases from J, the junction kept 11 bases outside the gene matches. Here the CDR3 DNA reads TGTGCCAGCAGCCAATTTTCCCCCGGGACAGGGTCTGAGCAGTTCTTC. It translates to CASSQFSPGTGSEQFF.

This chain connects TRBV6-5 to TRBJ1-6; the D gene is possibly TRBD1 (6 bases). The germline V and J ends were trimmed by 8 bases and 6 bases, with 17 bases remaining between them. Germline assignment: CDR1 MNHEY and CDR2 SVGAGI. The length of the CDR3 is 15 residues. CDR3: CASSARGIVNSPLHF. In nucleotides, the CDR3 is TGTGCCAGCTCAGCCAGGGGAATTGTTAATTCACCCCTCCACTTT.